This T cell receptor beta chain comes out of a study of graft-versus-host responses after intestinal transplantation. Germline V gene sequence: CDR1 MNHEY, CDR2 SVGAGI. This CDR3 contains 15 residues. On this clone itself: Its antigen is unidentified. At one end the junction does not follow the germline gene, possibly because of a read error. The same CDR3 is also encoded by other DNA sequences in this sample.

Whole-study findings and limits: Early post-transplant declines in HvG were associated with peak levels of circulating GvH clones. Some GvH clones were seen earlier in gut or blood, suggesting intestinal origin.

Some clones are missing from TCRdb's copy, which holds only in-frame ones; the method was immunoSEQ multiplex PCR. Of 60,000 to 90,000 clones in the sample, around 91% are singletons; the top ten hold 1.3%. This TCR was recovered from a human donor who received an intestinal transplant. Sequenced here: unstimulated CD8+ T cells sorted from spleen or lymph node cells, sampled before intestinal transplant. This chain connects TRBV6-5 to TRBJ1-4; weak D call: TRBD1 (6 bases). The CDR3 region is CASSYSAGDGEKLFF. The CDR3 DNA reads TGCGCCAGCAGTTACTCGGCAGGGGATGGGGAAAAACTGTTTTTT.